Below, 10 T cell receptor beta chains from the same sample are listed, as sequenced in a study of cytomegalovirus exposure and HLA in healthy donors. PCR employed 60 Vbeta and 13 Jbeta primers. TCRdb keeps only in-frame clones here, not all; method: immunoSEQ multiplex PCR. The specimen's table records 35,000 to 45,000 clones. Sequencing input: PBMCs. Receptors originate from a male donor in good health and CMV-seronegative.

This CDR3 is CATSLAGVFWEQYF. The CDR3 bases are TGTGCCACCTCACTAGCGGGGGTCTTTTGGGAGCAGTACTTC. The chain combines TRBV10-3 with TRBJ2-7; 11 bases are shared with TRBD2. The CDR3 contains 14 residues. CDR1 and CDR2 (germline): ENHRY, SYGVKD. V dropped 10 bases and J dropped 7; count of bases not matched to a gene: 12.

This CDR3 is CASRERGGLHEQFF. DNA of the CDR3: TGTGCCAGCAGGGAGCGGGGGGGCCTTCATGAGCAGTTCTTC. The genes are TRBV27 and TRBJ2-1, with TRBD2 identical over 10 bases. The germline V gene has CDR1 MNHEY and CDR2 SMNVEV (reference sequence). With 6 bases clipped from V and 8 bases from J, the junction kept 7 bases outside the gene matches. The CDR3 has 14 amino acids.

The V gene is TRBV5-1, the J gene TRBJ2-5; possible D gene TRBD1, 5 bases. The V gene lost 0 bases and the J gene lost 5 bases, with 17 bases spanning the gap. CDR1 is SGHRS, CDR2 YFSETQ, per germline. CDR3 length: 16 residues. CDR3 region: CASSLGAQGKGETQYF. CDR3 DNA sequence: TGCGCCAGCAGCTTGGGGGCCCAGGGAAAAGGGGAGACCCAGTACTTC.

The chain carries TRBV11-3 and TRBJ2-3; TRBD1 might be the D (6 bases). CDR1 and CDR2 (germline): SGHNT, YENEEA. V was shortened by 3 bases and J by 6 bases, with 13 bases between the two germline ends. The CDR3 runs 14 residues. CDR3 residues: CASSFRGAKDTQYF. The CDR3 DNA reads TGTGCCAGCAGCTTCAGGGGAGCAAAGGATACGCAGTATTTT.

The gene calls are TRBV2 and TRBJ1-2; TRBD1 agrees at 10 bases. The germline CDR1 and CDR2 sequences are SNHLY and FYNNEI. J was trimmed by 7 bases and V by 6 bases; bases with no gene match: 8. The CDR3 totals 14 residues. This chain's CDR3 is CASRPGQGSSGYTF. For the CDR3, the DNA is TGTGCCAGCAGGCCGGGACAGGGGTCGAGTGGCTACACCTTC.

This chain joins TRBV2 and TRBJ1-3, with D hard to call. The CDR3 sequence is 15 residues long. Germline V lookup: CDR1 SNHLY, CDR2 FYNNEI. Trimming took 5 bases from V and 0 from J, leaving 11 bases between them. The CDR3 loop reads CASSPSGLSGNTIYF. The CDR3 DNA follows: TGTGCCAGCAGTCCCTCCGGTCTCTCTGGAAACACCATATATTTT.

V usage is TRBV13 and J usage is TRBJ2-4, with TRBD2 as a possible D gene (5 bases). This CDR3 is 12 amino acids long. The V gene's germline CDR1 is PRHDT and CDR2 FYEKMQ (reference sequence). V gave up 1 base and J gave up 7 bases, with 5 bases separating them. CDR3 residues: CASSLAGNIQYF. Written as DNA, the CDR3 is TGTGCCAGCAGCTTAGCGGGGAACATTCAGTACTTC.

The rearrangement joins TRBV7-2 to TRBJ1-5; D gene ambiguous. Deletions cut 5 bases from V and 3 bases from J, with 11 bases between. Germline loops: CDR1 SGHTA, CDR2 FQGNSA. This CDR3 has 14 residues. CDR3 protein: CASSPGPSNQPQHF. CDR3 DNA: TGTGCCAGCAGCCCAGGCCCCTCCAATCAGCCCCAGCATTTT.

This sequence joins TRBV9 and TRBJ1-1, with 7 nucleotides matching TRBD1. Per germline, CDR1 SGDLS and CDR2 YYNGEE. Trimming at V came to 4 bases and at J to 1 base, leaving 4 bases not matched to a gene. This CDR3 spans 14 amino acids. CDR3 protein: CASSSTGTNTEAFF. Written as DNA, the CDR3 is TGTGCCAGCAGCTCGACAGGGACGAACACTGAAGCTTTCTTT.

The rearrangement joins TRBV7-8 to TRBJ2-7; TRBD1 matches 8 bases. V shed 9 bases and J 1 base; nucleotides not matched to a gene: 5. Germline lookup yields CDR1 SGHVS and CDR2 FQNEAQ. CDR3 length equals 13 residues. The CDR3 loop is CASTGGKSYEQYF. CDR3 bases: TGTGCCAGTACAGGGGGGAAATCCTACGAGCAGTACTTC.